Listed here is a single TCR beta chain. The antigen this receptor binds is unknown. Qualities for individual bases were not recorded, and no much larger clone is one base off. This entry comes from a study of blood T cell repertoires in COVID-19 (dated by TCRdb to the early 2020s). At the level of the whole study: Samples covering the acute and convalescent phases of COVID-19 were provided by collaborators in the United States, Italy and Spain. The prospective study material was composed of cDNA or gDNA derived from T cells, B-cell-depleted T cells, or PBMCs. Subjects who had been exposed to COVID-19, were actively infected with it, or had recovered from it provided the deeply sampled blood TCRbeta repertoires that made up the dataset. The repertoires were made available in a free public database intended to serve as a resource for research on the immune response to SARS-CoV-2. Samples were obtained from the ongoing ImmuneRACE study (first 160 participants) and from about 1,300 subjects provided by 6 global collaborators. Nearly every sample came with metadata listing a de-identified subject ID, COVID-19 status, age in years and sex. Where HLA class I and class II types were available, the types were taken from metadata supplied by the sample provider, not from assay-based typing.

CDR1 and CDR2 (SGHNT, YENEEA) derive from the germline V gene. There are 17 amino acids in the CDR3, from cysteine to phenylalanine inclusive. The DNA shown is the 51-base CDR3, in frame from base 1. The germline V and J ends show losses of 1 base and 1 base respectively, and no gene match explains 6 bases of the junction. Overall study outcomes, separate from this receptor: How much clinical and demographic metadata was included differed by source and by participant, and the metadata was provided uncurated.

Participants in the prospective study were aged roughly 18 to 89 years, lived in over 20 United States geographic areas, and enrolled through a virtual design. Cohort assignment in the prospective study relied on participant-reported clinical history from a screening survey and a study questionnaire. Recovered participants in ImmuneRACE Cohort 3 were defined by two consecutive negative NP/OP PCR tests, clearance by a healthcare professional, or resolution of symptoms. In the prospective study, whole blood, serum and a nasopharyngeal or oropharyngeal swab were collected from each participant by mobile phlebotomists. Prospective study participants could optionally give additional blood draws and questionnaires over an approximately two-month period. Prospective study blood samples were shipped either frozen or at room temperature before DNA extraction. The immunoSEQ Assay, a bias-controlled multiplex PCR, was used to amplify TCRbeta CDR3 regions from genomic DNA. Processing in the source paper ran as follows. Nucleated cell counts per sample were estimated from amplification of reference gene primers within the assay. To quantify the absolute abundance of each unique TCRbeta CDR3 rearrangement, sequence reads were collapsed and filtered. For each sample, productive Simpson clonality was calculated as the square root of Simpson's diversity index across productive rearrangements. TCRdb's version of the immuneACCESS table is confined to in-frame rearrangements and falls short of the full clone set. An unresolved V gene accounts for under half of the shortfall where checked; the remainder is of unknown origin. The DNA was the basis for D and trimming; V, J and clone size are from that table. The sample includes some 330,000 clones, with 85% to 90% observed a single time. About 4.2% of the sample rests with the top ten.

The sample was PBMCs or T cells enriched from blood (not recorded which). This receptor chain uses TRBV11-3 and TRBJ1-1; 10 of the junction bases match TRBD1. The receptor's source is a young man who had recovered from COVID-19. The CDR3 has the sequence CASSLGDRGSTNTEAFF. The DNA is TGTGCCAGCAGCTTAGGGGACAGGGGTAGCACGAACACTGAAGCTTTCTTT.